Sequencing of this T cell receptor beta chain was carried out in a study of control samples from healthy donors and cancer patients. Sequencing used immunoSEQ multiplex PCR; TCRdb keeps in-frame clones, though not all of them. The sample holds 400,000 to 500,000 clones, around 90% seen once. CDR1 is SEHNR, CDR2 FQNEAQ, per germline (reference sequence). The CDR3 runs 12 residues. V dropped 6 bases and J dropped 3 bases, with 9 bases sitting between them. A few counts support this clone. The same CDR3 is also encoded by other DNA sequences in this sample. Sequenced input: PBMCs. This TCR was sampled from a man in his forties with head and neck cancer. The chain uses TRBV7-9 and TRBJ2-7; D ambiguous. The CDR3 DNA sequence: TGTGCCAGCAGATCGACTGACTACGAGCAGTACTTC. Translated, it gives CASRSTDYEQYF.